This is a list of T cell receptor beta chains from one sample in a study of shared clonotypes between healthy human individuals. TCRdb's copy holds only in-frame clones and misses some; the assay was immunoSEQ multiplex PCR. The data show about 490,000 clones, with less than 80% seen just once and 10% to 15% held by the top ten. Sample: PBMCs. These receptors came from a woman aged 40 to 49 in good health. Some clones in this sample may be carry-over from other donors' samples. The CDR3 runs from the conserved cysteine through the conserved F or W. A D gene is named only where the DNA matches it firmly. Only part of the rows carry a size: once, few, many, or a class if the clone is expanded.

V,J,D,size,CDR3,DNA
TRBV7-9,TRBJ2-2,NA,NA,CASRILVTGAGELFF,TGTGCCAGCAGGATACTAGTAACGGGAGCCGGGGAGCTGTTTTTT
TRBV4-2,TRBJ2-3,TRBD1,NA,CASSQAQGGTDTQYF,TGTGCCAGCAGCCAAGCGCAGGGGGGCACAGATACGCAGTATTTT
TRBV2,TRBJ1-1,NA,few,CASKWGGGRNTEAFF,TGTGCCAGCAAATGGGGAGGGGGGAGGAACACTGAAGCTTTCTTT
TRBV2,TRBJ2-7,TRBD2,NA,CASSNQGLAGNEQYF,TGTGCCAGCAGTAACCAGGGACTAGCGGGAAACGAGCAGTACTTC
TRBV5-1,TRBJ2-7,NA,NA,CASSFSPDSSSYEQYF,TGCGCCAGCAGCTTTTCCCCCGACTCGAGCTCCTACGAGCAGTACTTC
TRBV18,TRBJ2-7,NA,few,CASSGTGEGGSYEQYF,TGTGCCAGCTCAGGAACAGGGGAAGGGGGGAGTTACGAGCAGTACTTC
TRBV6-1,TRBJ1-5,NA,few,CASSARDSNQPQHF,TGTGCCAGCAGTGCACGAGATAGCAATCAGCCCCAGCATTTT
TRBV29-1,TRBJ2-3,TRBD2,NA,CSVEDAVGGRVTDTQYF,TGCAGCGTTGAAGATGCAGTGGGAGGGAGGGTGACAGATACGCAGTATTTT
TRBV2,TRBJ1-2,NA,many,CASSEGGTLYGYTF,TGTGCCAGCAGTGAAGGGGGCACCCTCTATGGCTACACCTTC
TRBV29-1,TRBJ1-3,NA,NA,CSVVGRQTTSGNTIYF,TGCAGCGTTGTCGGTCGGCAAACTACCTCTGGAAACACCATATATTTT
TRBV5-1,TRBJ2-6,NA,few,CASSAPGANVLTF,TGCGCCAGCAGCGCCCCTGGGGCCAACGTCCTGACTTTC
TRBV5-1,TRBJ1-4,NA,few,CASSLAGDPGEKLFF,TGCGCCAGCAGCTTGGCCGGGGACCCGGGGGAAAAACTGTTTTTT
TRBV7-2,TRBJ1-5,NA,few,CASNEYSNQPQHF,TGTGCCAGCAACGAATATAGCAATCAGCCCCAGCATTTT
TRBV10-3,TRBJ2-7,NA,NA,CAISGDTYEQYF,TGTGCCATCAGTGGGGACACTTACGAGCAGTACTTC
TRBV11-2,TRBJ2-3,NA,NA,CASSLHGGGTDTQYF,TGTGCCAGCAGCTTGCATGGGGGAGGCACAGATACGCAGTATTTT
TRBV7-6,TRBJ2-5,TRBD2,NA,CASSLSLAGQETQYF,TGTGCCAGCAGCTTAAGCCTAGCGGGGCAAGAGACCCAGTACTTC
TRBV27,TRBJ2-1,TRBD1,NA,CASSPGQGAYNEQFF,TGTGCCAGCAGCCCGGGACAGGGTGCCTACAATGAGCAGTTCTTC
TRBV18,TRBJ1-3,NA,NA,CASSPAQGSNSGNTIYF,TGTGCCAGCTCACCAGCGCAGGGATCGAACTCTGGAAACACCATATATTTT
TRBV6-6,TRBJ2-1,TRBD2,NA,CASTTSGRGNNEQFF,TGTGCCAGCACCACGAGCGGGAGGGGTAACAATGAGCAGTTCTTC
TRBV28,TRBJ2-7,NA,NA,CASSFTAPREQYF,TGTGCCAGCAGTTTTACCGCCCCCCGCGAGCAGTACTTC
TRBV6-6,TRBJ2-7,TRBD1,NA,CASSSNRGTLSHEQYF,TGTGCCAGCAGTTCGAACAGGGGTACGCTTTCACACGAGCAGTACTTC
TRBV4-3,TRBJ2-1,TRBD2,many,CASSQDYSGRFYEQFF,TGCGCCAGCAGCCAAGATTATAGCGGGAGGTTCTATGAGCAGTTCTTC
TRBV29-1,TRBJ2-7,TRBD2,NA,CSVVAGALTYEQYF,TGCAGCGTTGTAGCGGGAGCCTTAACCTACGAGCAGTACTTC